This T cell receptor beta chain was recorded in a study of T cell responses to AZD1222 COVID-19 vaccine. Overall study findings and caveats: Targeting of unmutated variant regions was reportedly seen in nearly half of spike-specific TCRs.

Measured with immunoSEQ multiplex PCR; TCRdb has only the in-frame clones, and not every one. Here the sample spans fewer than 150,000 clones, approximately 84% being singletons. Worth noting for this clone: Its antigen is undetermined.

Germline V gives CDR1 LGHNT, CDR2 FRNRAP. Trimming cost V 5 bases and J 2 bases, with 19 bases left between them. The CDR3 runs to 16 residues. V and J are TRBV12-5 and TRBJ2-7; weak D call: TRBD1 (6 bases). The input for sequencing was peripheral blood, taken on day 0 of AZD1222 vaccination. The TCR sequence derives from an adult in good health. This chain's CDR3 is CASGDLPGHLPYEQYF. The CDR3 bases are TGTGCTAGTGGTGACTTACCGGGACACCTACCCTACGAGCAGTACTTC.